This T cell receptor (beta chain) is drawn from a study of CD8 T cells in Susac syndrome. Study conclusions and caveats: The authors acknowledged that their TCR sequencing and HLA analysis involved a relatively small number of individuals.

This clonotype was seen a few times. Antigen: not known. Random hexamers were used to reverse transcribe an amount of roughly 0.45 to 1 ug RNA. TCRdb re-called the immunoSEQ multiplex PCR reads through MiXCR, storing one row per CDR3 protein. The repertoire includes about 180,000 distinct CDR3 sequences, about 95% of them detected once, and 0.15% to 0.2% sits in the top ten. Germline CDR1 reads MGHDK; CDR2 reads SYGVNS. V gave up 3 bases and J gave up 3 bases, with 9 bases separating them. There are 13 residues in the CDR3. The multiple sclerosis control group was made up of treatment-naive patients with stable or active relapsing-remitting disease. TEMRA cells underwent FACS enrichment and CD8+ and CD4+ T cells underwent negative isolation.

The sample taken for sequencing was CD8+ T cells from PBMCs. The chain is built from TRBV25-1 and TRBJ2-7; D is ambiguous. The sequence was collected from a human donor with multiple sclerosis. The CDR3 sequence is CASSEGQDYEQYF. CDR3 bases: TGTGCCAGCAGTGAGGGCCAGGACTACGAGCAGTACTTC.